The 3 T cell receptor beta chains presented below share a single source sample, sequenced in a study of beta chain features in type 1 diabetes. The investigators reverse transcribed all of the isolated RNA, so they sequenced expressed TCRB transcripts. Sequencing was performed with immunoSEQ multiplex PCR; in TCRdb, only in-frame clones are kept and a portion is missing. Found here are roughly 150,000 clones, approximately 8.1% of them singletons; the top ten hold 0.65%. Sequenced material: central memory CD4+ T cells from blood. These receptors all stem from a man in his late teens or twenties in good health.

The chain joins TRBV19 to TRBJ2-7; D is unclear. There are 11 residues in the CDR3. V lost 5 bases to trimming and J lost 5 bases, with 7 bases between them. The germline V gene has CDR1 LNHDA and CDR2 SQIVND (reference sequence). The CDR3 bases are TGTGCCAGTAGTGGGCTGGACGAGCAGTACTTC. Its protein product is CASSGLDEQYF.

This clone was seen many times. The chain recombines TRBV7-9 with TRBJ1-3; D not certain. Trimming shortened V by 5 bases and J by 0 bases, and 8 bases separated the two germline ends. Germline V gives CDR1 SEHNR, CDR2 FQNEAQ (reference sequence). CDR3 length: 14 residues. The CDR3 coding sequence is TGTGCCAGCAGCCCCGTCGGCTCTGGAAACACCATATATTTT. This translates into CASSPVGSGNTIYF. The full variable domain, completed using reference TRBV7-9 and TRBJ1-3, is DTGVSQNPRHKITKRGQNVTFRCDPISEHNRLYWYRQTLGQGPEFLTYFQNEAQLEKSRLLSDRFSAERPKGSFSTLEIQRTEQGDSAMYLCASSPVGSGNTIYFGEGSWLTVV.

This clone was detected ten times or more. The CDR3 is CASSIPSRQGDSPLHF. The CDR3 DNA reads as TGTGCCAGCAGCATACCCTCACGACAGGGGGACTCACCCCTCCACTTT. The chain is built from TRBV13 and TRBJ1-6; TRBD1 matches at 9 bases. The V gene's germline CDR1 is PRHDT and CDR2 FYEKMQ (reference sequence). V lost 5 bases, J lost 10 bases, and 12 bases stayed unmatched. The CDR3 contains 16 residues.